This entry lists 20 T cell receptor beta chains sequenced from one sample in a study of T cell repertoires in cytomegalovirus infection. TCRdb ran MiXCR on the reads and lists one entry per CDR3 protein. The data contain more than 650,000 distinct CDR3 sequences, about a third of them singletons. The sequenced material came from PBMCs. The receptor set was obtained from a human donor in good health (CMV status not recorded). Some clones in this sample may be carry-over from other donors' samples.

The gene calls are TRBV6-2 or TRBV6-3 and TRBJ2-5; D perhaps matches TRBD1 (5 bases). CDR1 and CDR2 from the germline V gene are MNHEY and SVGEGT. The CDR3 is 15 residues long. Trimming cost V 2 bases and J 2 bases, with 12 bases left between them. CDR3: CASSYLGAVQETQYF. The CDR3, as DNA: TGTGCCAGCAGTTACCTAGGGGCAGTTCAAGAGACCCAGTACTTC.

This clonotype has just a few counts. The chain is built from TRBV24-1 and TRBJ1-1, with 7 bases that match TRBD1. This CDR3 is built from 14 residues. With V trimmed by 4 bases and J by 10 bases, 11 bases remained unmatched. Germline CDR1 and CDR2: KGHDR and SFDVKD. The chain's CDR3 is CATSDSGQASRAFF. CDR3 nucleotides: TGTGCCACCAGTGACTCCGGACAGGCGAGTCGAGCTTTCTTT.

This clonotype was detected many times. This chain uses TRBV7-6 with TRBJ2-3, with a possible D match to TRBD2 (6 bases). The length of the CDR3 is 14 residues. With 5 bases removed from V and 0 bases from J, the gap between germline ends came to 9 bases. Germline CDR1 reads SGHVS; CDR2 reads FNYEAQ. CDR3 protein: CASSESGSTDTQYF. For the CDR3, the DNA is TGTGCCAGCAGCGAGAGCGGGAGCACAGATACGCAGTATTTT.

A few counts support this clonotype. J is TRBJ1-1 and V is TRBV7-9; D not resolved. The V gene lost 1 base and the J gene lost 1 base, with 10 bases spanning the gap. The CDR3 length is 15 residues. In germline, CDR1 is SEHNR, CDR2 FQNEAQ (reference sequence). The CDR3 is CASSLGRTENTEAFF. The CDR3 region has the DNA TGTGCCAGCAGCTTAGGCCGTACGGAGAACACTGAAGCTTTCTTT.

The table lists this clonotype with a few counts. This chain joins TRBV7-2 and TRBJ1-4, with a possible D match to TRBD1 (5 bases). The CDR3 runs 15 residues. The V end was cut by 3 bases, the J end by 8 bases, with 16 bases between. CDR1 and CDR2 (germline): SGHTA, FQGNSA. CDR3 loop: CASSFGGVGDEKLFF. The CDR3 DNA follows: TGTGCCAGCAGCTTTGGGGGGGTGGGGGACGAAAAACTGTTTTTT. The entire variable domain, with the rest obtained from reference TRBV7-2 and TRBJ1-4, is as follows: GAGVSQSPSNKVTEKGKDVELRCDPISGHTALYWYRQSLGQGLEFLIYFQGNSAPDKSGLPSDRFSAERTGGSVSTLTIQRTQQEDSAVYLCASSFGGVGDEKLFFGSGTQLSVL.

The CDR3 here is CASSLRDRGRVVNSPLHF. The CDR3 DNA reads as TGCGCCAGCAGCCTCCGGGACAGGGGGCGAGTGGTCAATTCACCCCTCCACTTT. The gene calls are TRBV5-1 and TRBJ1-6; 12 bases fit TRBD1. The CDR3 has 18 amino acids. V was pared by 4 bases and J by 7 bases, with 12 bases of the junction left unmatched. From germline, CDR1 is SGHRS and CDR2 YFSETQ.

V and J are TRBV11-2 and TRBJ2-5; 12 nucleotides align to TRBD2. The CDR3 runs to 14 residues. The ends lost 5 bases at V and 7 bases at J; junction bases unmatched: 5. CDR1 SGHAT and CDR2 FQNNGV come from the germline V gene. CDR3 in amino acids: CASSLAGGLVTQYF. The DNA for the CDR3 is TGTGCCAGCAGCCTAGCGGGGGGGCTGGTGACCCAGTACTTC.

The CDR3 nucleotides read TGTGCCAGTAGTATTTGGAGAGCGGGAGGGAGCTCCTACGAGCAGTACTTC. Its protein is CASSIWRAGGSSYEQYF. The chain joins TRBV19 to TRBJ2-7; TRBD2 matches at 10 bases. V shed 3 bases, J shed 0 bases, and the junction held 8 bases outside the gene matches. CDR1 is LNHDA and CDR2 is SQIVND in the germline V gene (reference sequence). This CDR3 region has 17 residues.

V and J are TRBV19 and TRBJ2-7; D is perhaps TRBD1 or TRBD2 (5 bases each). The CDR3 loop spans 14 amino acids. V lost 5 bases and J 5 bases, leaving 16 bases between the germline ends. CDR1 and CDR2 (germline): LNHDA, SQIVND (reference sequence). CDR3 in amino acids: CASSLGDRGNEQYF. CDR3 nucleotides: TGTGCCAGTAGTTTAGGGGATAGAGGGAACGAGCAGTACTTC.

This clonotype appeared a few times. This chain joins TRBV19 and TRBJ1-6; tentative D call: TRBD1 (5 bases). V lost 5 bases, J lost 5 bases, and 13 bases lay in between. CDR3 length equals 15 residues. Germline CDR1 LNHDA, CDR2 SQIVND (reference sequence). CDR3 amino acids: CASSAPGRNNSPLHF. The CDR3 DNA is TGTGCCAGTAGTGCCCCGGGACGTAATAATTCACCCCTCCACTTT.

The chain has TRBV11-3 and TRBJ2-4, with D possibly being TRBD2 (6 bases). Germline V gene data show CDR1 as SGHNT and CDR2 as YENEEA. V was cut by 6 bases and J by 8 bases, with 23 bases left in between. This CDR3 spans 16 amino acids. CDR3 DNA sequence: TGTGCCAGCAGTCAATCCGGAAGGGACTCGGACCACATTCAGTACTTC. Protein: CASSQSGRDSDHIQYF.

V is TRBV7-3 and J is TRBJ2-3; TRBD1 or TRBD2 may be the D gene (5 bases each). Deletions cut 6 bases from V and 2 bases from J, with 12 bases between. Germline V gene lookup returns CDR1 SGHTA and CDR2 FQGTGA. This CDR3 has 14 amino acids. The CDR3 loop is CASSSEGPTDTQYF. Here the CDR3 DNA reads TGTGCCAGCAGTAGCGAGGGACCCACAGATACGCAGTATTTT.

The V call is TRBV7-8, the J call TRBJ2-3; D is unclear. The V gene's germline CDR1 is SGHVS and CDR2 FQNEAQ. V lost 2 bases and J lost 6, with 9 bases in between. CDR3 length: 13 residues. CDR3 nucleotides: TGTGCCAGCAGCTTATCCACGCGGGATACGCAGTATTTT. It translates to CASSLSTRDTQYF.

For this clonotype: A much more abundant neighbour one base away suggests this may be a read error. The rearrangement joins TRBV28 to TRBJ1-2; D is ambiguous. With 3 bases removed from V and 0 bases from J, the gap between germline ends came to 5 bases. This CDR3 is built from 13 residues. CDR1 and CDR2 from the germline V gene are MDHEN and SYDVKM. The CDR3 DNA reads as TGTGCCAGCAGTTTTGCGACTAACTATGGCTACACCTTC. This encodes CASSFATNYGYTF.

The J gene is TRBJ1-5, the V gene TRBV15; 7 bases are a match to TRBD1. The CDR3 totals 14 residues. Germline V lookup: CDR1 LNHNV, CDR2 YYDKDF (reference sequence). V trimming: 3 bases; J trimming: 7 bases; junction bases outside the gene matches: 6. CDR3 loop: CATSRTGRGQPQHF. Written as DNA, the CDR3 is TGTGCCACCAGCAGGACAGGGAGAGGGCAGCCCCAGCATTTT.

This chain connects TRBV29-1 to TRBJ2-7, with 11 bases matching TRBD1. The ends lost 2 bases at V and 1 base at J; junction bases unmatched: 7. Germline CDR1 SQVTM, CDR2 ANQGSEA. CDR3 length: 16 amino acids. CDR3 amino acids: CSVEPHGTGGSYEQYF. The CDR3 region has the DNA TGCAGCGTTGAACCCCACGGGACAGGGGGGTCCTACGAGCAGTACTTC.

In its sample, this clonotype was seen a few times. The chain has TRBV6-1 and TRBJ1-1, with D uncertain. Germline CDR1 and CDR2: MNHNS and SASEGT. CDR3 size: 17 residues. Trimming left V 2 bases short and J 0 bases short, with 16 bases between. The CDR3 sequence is CASSEWVARPMNTEAFF. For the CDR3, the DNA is TGTGCCAGCAGTGAATGGGTCGCACGGCCCATGAACACTGAAGCTTTCTTT.

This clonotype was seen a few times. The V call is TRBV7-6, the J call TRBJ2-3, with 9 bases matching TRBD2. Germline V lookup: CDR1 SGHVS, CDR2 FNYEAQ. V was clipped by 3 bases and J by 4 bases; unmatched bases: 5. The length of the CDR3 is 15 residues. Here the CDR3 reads CASSFSGSRPDTQYF. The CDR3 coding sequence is TGTGCCAGCAGCTTTAGCGGGAGTAGGCCAGATACGCAGTATTTT. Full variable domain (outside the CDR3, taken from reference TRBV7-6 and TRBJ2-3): GAGVSQSPRYKVTKRGQDVALRCDPISGHVSLYWYRQALGQGPEFLTYFNYEAQQDKSGLPNDRFSAERPEGSISTLTIQRTEQRDSAMYRCASSFSGSRPDTQYFGPGTRLTVL.

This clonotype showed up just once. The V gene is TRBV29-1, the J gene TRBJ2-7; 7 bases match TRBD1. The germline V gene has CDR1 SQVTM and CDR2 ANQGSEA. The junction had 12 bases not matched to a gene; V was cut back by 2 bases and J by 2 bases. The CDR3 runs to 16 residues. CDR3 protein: CSVENRQGLFTYEQYF. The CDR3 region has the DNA TGCAGCGTTGAAAACCGACAGGGCCTATTTACCTACGAGCAGTACTTC.

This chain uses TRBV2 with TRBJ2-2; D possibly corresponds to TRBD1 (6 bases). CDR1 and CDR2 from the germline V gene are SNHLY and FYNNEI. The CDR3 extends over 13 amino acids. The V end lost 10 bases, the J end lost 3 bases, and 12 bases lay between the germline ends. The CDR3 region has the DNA TGTGCCAACCGGGACACCGACACCGGGGAGCTGTTTTTT. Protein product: CANRDTDTGELFF.